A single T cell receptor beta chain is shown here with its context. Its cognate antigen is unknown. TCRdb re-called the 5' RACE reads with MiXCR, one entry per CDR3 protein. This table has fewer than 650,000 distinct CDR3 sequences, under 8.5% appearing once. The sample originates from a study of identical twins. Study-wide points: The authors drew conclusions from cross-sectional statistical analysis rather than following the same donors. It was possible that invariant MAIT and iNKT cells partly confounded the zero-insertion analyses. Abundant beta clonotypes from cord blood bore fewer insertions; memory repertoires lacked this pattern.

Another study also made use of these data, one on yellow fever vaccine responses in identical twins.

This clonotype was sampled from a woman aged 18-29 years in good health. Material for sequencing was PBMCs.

In nucleotides, the CDR3 is TGCAGCGGGGGAGGCAGGGGGCAAGAGACCCAGTACTTC. Translation gives CSGGGRGQETQYF. The V and J genes are TRBV29-1 and TRBJ2-5, with a weak D call TRBD1 (7 bases). This CDR3 is built from 13 residues. The germline V gene has CDR1 SQVTM and CDR2 ANQGSEA. With 7 bases removed from V and 2 bases from J, the gap between germline ends came to 14 bases.